The source of this TCR beta chain is a study of T cells in Graves' hyperthyroidism and ophthalmopathy. This clonotype occurred a few times. Amplification of TCR beta CDR3 regions was performed using RNA transcripts as template. First-round RT-PCR targeting the TCR CDR3 was performed with the HTBI primer set. MiXCR was run by TCRdb on the multiplex PCR reads, yielding one entry per CDR3 protein. The table includes approximately 360,000 distinct CDR3 sequences, less than 20% detected once. The CDR3 covers 13 residues. Per germline, CDR1 SQVTM and CDR2 ANQGSEA. V lost 7 bases and J lost 5; bases outside the gene matches: 9.

The sample consisted of blood. This chain uses TRBV29-1 with TRBJ1-1; 8 bases fit TRBD1. The receptor's source is a woman younger than 30 with Graves' hyperthyroidism that later progressed to Graves' ophthalmopathy. The CDR3 here is CSGQQGEGTEAFF. The CDR3 nucleotides read TGCAGCGGACAACAGGGGGAGGGGACTGAAGCTTTCTTT.